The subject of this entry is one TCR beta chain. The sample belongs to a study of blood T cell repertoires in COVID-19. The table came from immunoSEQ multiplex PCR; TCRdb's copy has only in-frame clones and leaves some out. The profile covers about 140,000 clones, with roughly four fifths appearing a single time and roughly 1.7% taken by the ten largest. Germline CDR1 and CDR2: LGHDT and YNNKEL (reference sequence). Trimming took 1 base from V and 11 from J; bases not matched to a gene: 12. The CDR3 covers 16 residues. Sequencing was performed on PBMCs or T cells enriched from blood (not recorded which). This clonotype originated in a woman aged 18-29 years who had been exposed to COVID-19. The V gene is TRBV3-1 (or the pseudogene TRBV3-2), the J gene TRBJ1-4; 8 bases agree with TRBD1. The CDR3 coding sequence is TGTGCCAGCAGCCAAGCCGGGACAGGAAGAGGGGAGAAACTGTTTTTT. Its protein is CASSQAGTGRGEKLFF.